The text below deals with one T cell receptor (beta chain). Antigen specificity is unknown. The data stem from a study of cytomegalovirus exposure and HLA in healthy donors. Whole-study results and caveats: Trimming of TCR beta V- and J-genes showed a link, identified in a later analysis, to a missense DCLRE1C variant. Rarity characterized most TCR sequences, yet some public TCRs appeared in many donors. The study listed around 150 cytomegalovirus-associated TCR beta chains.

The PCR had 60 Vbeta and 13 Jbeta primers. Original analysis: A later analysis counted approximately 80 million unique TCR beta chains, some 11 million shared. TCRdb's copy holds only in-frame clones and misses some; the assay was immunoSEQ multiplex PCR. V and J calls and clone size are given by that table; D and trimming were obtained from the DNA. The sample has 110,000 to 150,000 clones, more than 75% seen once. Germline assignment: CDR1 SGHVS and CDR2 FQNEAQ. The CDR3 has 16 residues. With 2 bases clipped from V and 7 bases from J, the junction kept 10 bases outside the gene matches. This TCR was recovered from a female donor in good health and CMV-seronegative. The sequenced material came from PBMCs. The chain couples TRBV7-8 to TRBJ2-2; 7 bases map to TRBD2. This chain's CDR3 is CASSLIGMGGIGELFF. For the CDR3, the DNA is TGTGCCAGCAGCTTAATTGGCATGGGAGGGATCGGGGAGCTGTTTTTT.